A single sample gave rise to the 18 T cell receptor beta chains below, sequenced in a study of shared clonotypes between healthy human individuals. Only in-frame clones appear in the TCRdb table, and some are missing; sequencing was by immunoSEQ multiplex PCR. This repertoire shows over 2 million clones, 85% to 95% found once; its top ten account for 0.13%. Sequences were obtained from naive CD4+ T cells sorted from blood. Described subset: CD45RA+ positively selected. Source of these receptors: a man younger than 35 in good health.

This rearrangement joins TRBV2 to TRBJ1-2; D remains ambiguous. This CDR3 comprises 13 residues. Trimming cost V 2 bases and J 2 bases, with 6 bases left between them. Germline CDR1 reads SNHLY; CDR2 reads FYNNEI. The DNA of the CDR3 is TGTGCCAGCAGTGAAAATCCGAACTATGGCTACACCTTC. Its translation is CASSENPNYGYTF. The variable domain in full, completed from reference TRBV2 and TRBJ1-2, reads EPEVTQTPSHQVTQMGQEVILRCVPISNHLYFYWYRQILGQKVEFLVSFYNNEISEKSEIFDDQFSVERPDGSNFTLKIRSTKLEDSAMYFCASSENPNYGYTFGSGTRLTVV.

Comment on this clone: The DNA is left out, because the CDR3 cannot be placed on it with certainty; the CDR3 is given as TCRdb lists it. This rearrangement joins TRBV6-5 to TRBJ2-2. The CDR3 extends over 14 residues, inclusive of both ends. Germline loops: CDR1 MNHEY, CDR2 SVGAGI. CDR3 sequence: CASSYEFGNGELFF.

This chain links TRBV1 with TRBJ2-3; the DNA was not used to check the table's D call, TRBD2. TRBV1 is a pseudogene segment. This CDR3 contains 17 residues. The CDR3 is CTSSQCLAGAPQDTQYF. The CDR3 region has the DNA TGCACCAGCAGCCAATGTCTAGCGGGGGCCCCTCAGGATACGCAGTATTTT.

The rearrangement uses TRBV6-5 and TRBJ1-1; TRBD1 matches at 12 bases. CDR3 length equals 14 residues. Germline lookup yields CDR1 MNHEY and CDR2 SVGAGI. V lost 6 bases to trimming and J lost 6 bases; unmatched junction nucleotides: 5. CDR3: CASRGTGGRAEAFF. The CDR3, as DNA: TGTGCCAGCAGGGGGACAGGGGGCCGTGCTGAAGCTTTCTTT.

This clone was seen a single time. The gene calls are TRBV7-9 and TRBJ2-3; D gene ambiguous. There are 17 residues in the CDR3. In germline, CDR1 is SEHNR, CDR2 FQNEAQ (reference sequence). The germline V and J ends were trimmed by 5 bases and 2 bases, with 20 bases remaining between them. CDR3 DNA: TGTGCCAGCAGCCCATGGAAGGGTGTCCTCTCCACAGATACGCAGTATTTT. Protein product: CASSPWKGVLSTDTQYF. Filled out from reference TRBV7-9 and TRBJ2-3, the complete variable domain reads DTGVSQNPRHKITKRGQNVTFRCDPISEHNRLYWYRQTLGQGPEFLTYFQNEAQLEKSRLLSDRFSAERPKGSFSTLEIQRTEQGDSAMYLCASSPWKGVLSTDTQYFGPGTRLTVL.

The gene calls are TRBV4-1 and TRBJ2-5, with D perhaps being TRBD1 or TRBD2 (5 bases each). Trimming shortened V by 3 bases and J by 2 bases, and 13 bases separated the two germline ends. CDR3 length: 15 residues. The V gene's germline CDR1 is MGHRA and CDR2 YSYEKL. The CDR3 here is CASSQNEGPQETQYF. CDR3 in DNA: TGCGCCAGCAGCCAGAACGAGGGGCCTCAAGAGACCCAGTACTTC.

This chain links TRBV27 with TRBJ1-1; D gene uncertain. The CDR3 has 13 amino acids. The ends were cut back, 5 bases at V and 2 bases at J, with 9 bases in the middle. Germline loops: CDR1 MNHEY, CDR2 SMNVEV (reference sequence). In DNA form, the CDR3 reads TGTGCCAGCAGTCTCCAATTTAACACTGAAGCTTTCTTT. Its protein is CASSLQFNTEAFF.

The CDR3 loop reads CASSAGTVYGYTF. CDR3 in DNA: TGTGCCAGCAGCGCCGGGACAGTCTATGGCTACACCTTC. The gene calls are TRBV7-9 and TRBJ1-2, with 7 bases identical to TRBD1. Germline lookup yields CDR1 SEHNR and CDR2 FQNEAQ (reference sequence). The CDR3 consists of 13 residues. The V and J ends lost 5 bases and 4 bases, in that order; junction bases with no gene match: 4.

This clone is a singleton in its sample. The CDR3 is CASTGTGSFGEKLFF. The CDR3 bases are TGTGCCAGCACCGGAACGGGAAGTTTCGGTGAAAAACTGTTTTTT. The V and J genes are TRBV6-1 and TRBJ1-4; no definite D call. V was clipped by 7 bases and J by 7 bases, with 19 bases between them. This CDR3 has 15 amino acids. Germline values: CDR1 MNHNS, CDR2 SASEGT.

The rearrangement links TRBV4-1 to TRBJ2-7; D might be TRBD2 (5 bases). Trimming cost V 6 bases and J 1 base, with 13 bases left between them. Germline V CDR1 and CDR2: MGHRA, YSYEKL. CDR3 length: 14 residues. The CDR3 loop is CASSLGERSYEQYF. The CDR3 DNA sequence: TGCGCCAGCAGTCTCGGGGAACGATCCTACGAGCAGTACTTC.

Comment on this clone: Other nucleotide sequences from this sample produce the same CDR3. The chain combines TRBV6-5 with TRBJ2-1; no reliable D call. V gave up 6 bases and J gave up 7 bases, with 7 bases separating them. This CDR3 comprises 11 residues. CDR1 MNHEY and CDR2 SVGAGI come from the germline V gene. The CDR3 DNA reads TGTGCCAGCAGCCGAAGGAATGAGCAGTTCTTC. This sequence encodes CASSRRNEQFF.

This rearrangement joins TRBV5-4 to TRBJ2-2, with TRBD2 matching over 7 bases. The CDR3 sequence is 16 residues long. The V and J ends lost 2 bases and 2 bases, in that order; junction bases with no gene match: 6. Germline V gives CDR1 SGHNT, CDR2 YYREEE (reference sequence). CDR3 nucleotide sequence: TGTGCCAGCAGCTTACCTAGCGGAGAAAACACCGGGGAGCTGTTTTTT. Its protein is CASSLPSGENTGELFF.

In nucleotides, the CDR3 is TGTGCCACCAGCAGAGAGACCTACTATGGCTACACCTTC. It yields the protein CATSRETYYGYTF. V and J are TRBV15 and TRBJ1-2; the D is unclear. CDR1 is LNHNV and CDR2 is YYDKDF in the germline V gene (reference sequence). CDR3 length equals 13 residues. Between the trimmed V and J ends, which lost 0 bases and 3 bases, there was a span of 5 bases. Using reference TRBV15 and TRBJ1-2 for the parts outside the CDR3, the full variable domain is DAMVIQNPRYQVTQFGKPVTLSCSQTLNHNVMYWYQQKSSQAPKLLFHYYDKDFNNEADTPDNFQSRRPNTSFCFLDIRSPGLGDTAMYLCATSRETYYGYTFGSGTRLTVV.

This clone showed up just once. The J gene is TRBJ2-1, the V gene TRBV6-1; tentatively, D is TRBD2 (6 bases). Trimming cost V 1 base and J 3 bases, with 10 bases left between them. The CDR3 totals 15 residues. The germline gives CDR1 MNHNS, CDR2 SASEGT. The CDR3 region has the DNA TGTGCCAGCAGTGAAGGGAGGGCCCTCTACAATGAGCAGTTCTTC. This sequence encodes CASSEGRALYNEQFF.

This chain uses TRBV15 with TRBJ1-3; 7 nucleotides agree with TRBD1. Germline lookup yields CDR1 LNHNV and CDR2 YYDKDF (reference sequence). Trimming at V came to 3 bases and at J to 0 bases, leaving 5 bases not matched to a gene. The CDR3 covers 16 residues. CDR3 residues: CATSSPTGSSGNTIYF. The CDR3 nucleotides are TGTGCCACCAGCAGTCCGACAGGGAGCTCTGGAAACACCATATATTTT.

This chain's CDR3 is CASRVSGYNEQFF. DNA of the CDR3: TGTGCCAGCAGGGTCAGCGGGTACAATGAGCAGTTCTTC. The chain links TRBV27 to TRBJ2-1, with D perhaps TRBD2 (6 bases). Deletions cut 6 bases from V and 4 bases from J, with 10 bases between. CDR3 length: 13 residues. Germline assignment: CDR1 MNHEY and CDR2 SMNVEV (reference sequence).

This chain links TRBV6-5 with TRBJ2-4; a weak D match, TRBD1 (5 bases). This CDR3 has 14 amino acids. Germline values: CDR1 MNHEY, CDR2 SVGAGI. The V end lost 5 bases, the J end lost 7 bases, and 15 bases lay between the germline ends. CDR3: CASSPLGARNIQYF. In DNA form, the CDR3 reads TGTGCCAGCAGTCCTCTTGGGGCGCGGAACATTCAGTACTTC.

The genes are TRBV9 and TRBJ2-2; D tentatively fits TRBD1 or TRBD2 (5 bases each). Germline V gives CDR1 SGDLS, CDR2 YYNGEE. V shed 0 bases and J shed 1 base, with 10 bases lying between them. The CDR3 runs to 16 residues. CDR3 residues: CASSVGQRGNTGELFF. CDR3 in DNA: TGTGCCAGCAGCGTAGGGCAGAGGGGGAACACCGGGGAGCTGTTTTTT.